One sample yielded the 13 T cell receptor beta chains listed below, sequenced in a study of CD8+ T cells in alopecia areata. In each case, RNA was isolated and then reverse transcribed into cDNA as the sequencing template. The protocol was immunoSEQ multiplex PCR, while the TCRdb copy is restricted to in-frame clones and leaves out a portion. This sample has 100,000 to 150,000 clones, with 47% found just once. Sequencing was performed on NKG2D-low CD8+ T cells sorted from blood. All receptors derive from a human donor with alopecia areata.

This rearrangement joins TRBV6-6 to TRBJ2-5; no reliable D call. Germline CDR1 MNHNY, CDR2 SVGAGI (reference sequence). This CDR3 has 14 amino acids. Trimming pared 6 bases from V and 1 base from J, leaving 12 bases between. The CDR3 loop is CASSYLGFQETQYF. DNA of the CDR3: TGTGCCAGCAGCTATCTAGGTTTCCAAGAGACCCAGTACTTC.

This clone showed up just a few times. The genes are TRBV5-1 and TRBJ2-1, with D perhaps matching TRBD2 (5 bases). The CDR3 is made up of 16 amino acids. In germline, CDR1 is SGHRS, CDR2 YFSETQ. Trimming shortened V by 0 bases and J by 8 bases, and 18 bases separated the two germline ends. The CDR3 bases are TGCGCCAGCAGCTTGGCCCTTGGGCCCCCGGGGTATGAGCAGTTCTTC. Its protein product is CASSLALGPPGYEQFF.

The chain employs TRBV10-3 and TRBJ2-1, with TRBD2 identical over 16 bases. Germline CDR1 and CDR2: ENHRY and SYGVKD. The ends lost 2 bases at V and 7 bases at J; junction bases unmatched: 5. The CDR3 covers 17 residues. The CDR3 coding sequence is TGTGCCATCAGTGAGCCGGGACTAGCGGGGGGGCCGAATGAGCAGTTCTTC. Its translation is CAISEPGLAGGPNEQFF.

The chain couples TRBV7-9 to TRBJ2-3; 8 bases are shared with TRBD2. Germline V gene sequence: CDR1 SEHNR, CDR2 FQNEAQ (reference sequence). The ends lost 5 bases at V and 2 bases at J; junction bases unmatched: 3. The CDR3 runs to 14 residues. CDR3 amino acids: CASSERGFTDTQYF. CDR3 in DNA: TGTGCCAGCAGCGAGCGGGGGTTCACAGATACGCAGTATTTT.

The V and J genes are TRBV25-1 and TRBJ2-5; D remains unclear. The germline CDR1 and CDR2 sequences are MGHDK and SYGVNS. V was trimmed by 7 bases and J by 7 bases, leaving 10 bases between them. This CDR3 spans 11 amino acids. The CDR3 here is CASTHLGTQYF. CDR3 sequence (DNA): TGTGCCAGCACCCACTTGGGGACCCAGTACTTC.

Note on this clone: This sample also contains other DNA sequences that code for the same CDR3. Here the CDR3 DNA reads TGCAGCGTTGATTTTGACAGAGAGACCCAGTACTTC. Its protein product is CSVDFDRETQYF. This chain joins TRBV29-1 and TRBJ2-5; D possibly corresponds to TRBD1 (5 bases). Per germline, CDR1 SQVTM and CDR2 ANQGSEA. Trimming took 3 bases from V and 4 from J, leaving 9 bases between them. This CDR3 comprises 12 residues.

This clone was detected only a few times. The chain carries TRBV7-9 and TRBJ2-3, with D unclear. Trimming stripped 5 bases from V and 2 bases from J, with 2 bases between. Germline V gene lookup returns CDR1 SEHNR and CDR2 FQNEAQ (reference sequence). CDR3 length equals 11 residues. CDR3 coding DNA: TGTGCCAGCAGCCACACAGATACGCAGTATTTT. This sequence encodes CASSHTDTQYF. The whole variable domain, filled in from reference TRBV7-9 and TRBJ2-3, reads DTGVSQNPRHKITKRGQNVTFRCDPISEHNRLYWYRQTLGQGPEFLTYFQNEAQLEKSRLLSDRFSAERPKGSFSTLEIQRTEQGDSAMYLCASSHTDTQYFGPGTRLTVL.

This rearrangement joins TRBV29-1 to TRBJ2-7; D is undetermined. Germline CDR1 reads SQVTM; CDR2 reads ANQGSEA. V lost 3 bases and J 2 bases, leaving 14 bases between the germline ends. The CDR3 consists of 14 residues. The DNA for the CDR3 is TGCAGCGTTGACCACGGCCTCGGAACCTACGAGCAGTACTTC. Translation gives CSVDHGLGTYEQYF.

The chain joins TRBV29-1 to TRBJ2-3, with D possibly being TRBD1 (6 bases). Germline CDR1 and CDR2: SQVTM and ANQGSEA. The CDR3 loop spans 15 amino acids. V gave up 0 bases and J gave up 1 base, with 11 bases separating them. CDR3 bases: TGCAGCGTTGAAGATGTGGGGGCCGGCACAGATACGCAGTATTTT. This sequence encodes CSVEDVGAGTDTQYF.

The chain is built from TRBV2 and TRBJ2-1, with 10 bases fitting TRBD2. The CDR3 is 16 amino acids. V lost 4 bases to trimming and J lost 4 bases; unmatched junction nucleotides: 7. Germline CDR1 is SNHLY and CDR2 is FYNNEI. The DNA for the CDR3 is TGTGCCAGCAGTGTTCGGACTAGCGGACCGTACAATGAGCAGTTCTTC. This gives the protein CASSVRTSGPYNEQFF.

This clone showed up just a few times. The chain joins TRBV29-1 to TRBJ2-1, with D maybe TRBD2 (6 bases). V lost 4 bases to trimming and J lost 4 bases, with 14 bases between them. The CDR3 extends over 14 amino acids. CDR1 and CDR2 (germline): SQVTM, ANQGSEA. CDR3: CSVGPGLTYNEQFF. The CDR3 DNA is TGCAGCGTTGGGCCGGGACTGACGTACAATGAGCAGTTCTTC.

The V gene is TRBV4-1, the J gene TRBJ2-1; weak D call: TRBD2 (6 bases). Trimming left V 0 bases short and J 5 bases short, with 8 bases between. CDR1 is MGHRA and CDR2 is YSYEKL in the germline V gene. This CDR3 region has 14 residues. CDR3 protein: CASSQEAGNNEQFF. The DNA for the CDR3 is TGCGCCAGCAGCCAAGAAGCGGGTAACAATGAGCAGTTCTTC.

The CDR3 DNA reads TGCGCCAGCAGCCAAGTCCCCGGCACAGGGGTACACAATGAGCAGTTCTTC. It codes for CASSQVPGTGVHNEQFF. The chain uses TRBV4-1 and TRBJ2-1; 7 bases align to TRBD1. J gave up 5 bases and V 1 base, and 11 bases lay outside the gene matches. Germline values: CDR1 MGHRA, CDR2 YSYEKL. CDR3 length equals 17 residues.